This TCR beta chain was sequenced for a study of T cell responses to AZD1222 COVID-19 vaccine (dated by TCRdb to about 2021). For the study in its entirety: AZD1222 recipients with second doses at about 4 weeks or about 12 weeks were pooled, because spike-specific TCR depth and breadth did not differ between schedules. TCR sequencing covered roughly 230 trial participants: about 210 given two doses of AZD1222 and 26 given two doses of MenACWY control vaccine. Trial participants were enrolled into age subgroups of 18-55, 56-69 and 70-plus years, which contained 148, 28 and 57 TCR-sequenced participants, respectively.

As for this clone: This receptor's antigen is unknown. Per-base quality was not reported, and no clone a single base away is much larger than it.

The full study reports these points: Conclusions about previously exposed vaccinees are limited, since just a handful of AZD1222 recipients were seropositive for SARS-CoV-2 at baseline. A significant rise in spike-specific TCR breadth and depth was observed after two AZD1222 doses relative to day 0 and relative to MenACWY recipients. Participants were mostly white British, with more females than males. The authors suggested clonal diversity may have been underestimated. The whole spike protein was spanned by vaccine-associated CD4 TCRs, and dominant responses were seen in regions 160-218 and 743-854. Reportedly, almost half of the unique spike-specific TCRs recognized epitopes lying outside the regions that are mutated in the B.1.351 and B.1.1.7 variants. No day 14 peak-response samples were available, so repertoires were characterized only after the peak T cell response. In the small 56-69-year group, the increase in depth fell short of significance, most likely because of low power.

The sample's time point label, in plain terms: baseline before first vaccination. Vaccinee samples were obtained from the UK trials COV001 and COV002, which included a single-blind randomized controlled phase 2/3 trial of AZD1222 (ChAdOx1 nCoV-19) in healthy adults. For TCRbeta chain sequencing, PBMC samples from trial participants were taken at day 0 and at day 28 after the second dose. The CDR3 regions of human TCRbeta chains were analyzed by immunosequencing. For the original study's pipeline: TCRs in the repertoires were matched against a reference library of SARS-CoV-2-specific TCRs that had been generated with the MIRA antigen-specificity platform. Breadth meant the fraction of unique TCRs that were SARS-CoV-2-associated, whereas depth meant the fraction of total T cells that were SARS-CoV-2-associated. Using the MIRA data, each spike-specific TCR was assigned both to the spike region to which the TCR was reactive and to a CD4 or CD8 class. Log10-transformed breadth and depth values were compared by one-way ANOVA with Sidak's multiple comparisons tests. TCRdb carries this immuneACCESS record with in-frame sequences only. Its versions omit some clonotypes, under half of them owing to an unresolved V gene in the studies checked, with the rest unexplained. Clone size and the V and J calls come from that table; the DNA yielded D and trimming. Within this sample are roughly 150,000 clones, with nearly 95% of them counted one time only. Jointly, the top ten make up 5.1% of the sample.

Inclusive of the bounding cysteine and phenylalanine, the CDR3 is 15 residues long. The kept DNA is CDR3 alone, 45 bases in frame from the first base. As encoded in the germline V gene, CDR1 is SGDLS while CDR2 is YYNGEE. V gives up 4 bases and J gives up 2 bases, and the segment between their germline ends measures 10 bases. The source material was peripheral blood, sampled on day 0 of AZD1222 vaccination. The rearranged chain carries TRBV9 and TRBJ2-6; the best D guess is TRBD1, with 6 bases matching. This TCR was recovered from an adult in good health. CDR3 reads: CASSLAGAGANVLTF. The DNA sequence follows: TGTGCCAGCAGCCTCGCAGGGGCTGGGGCCAACGTCCTGACTTTC.